This note documents a single T cell receptor (beta chain) sequence. Sequenced by immunoSEQ multiplex PCR; TCRdb stores in-frame clones only, minus some. The sample has 150,000 to 180,000 clones, around 80% seen once; the top ten hold more than 5.5%. Germline CDR1 SQVTM, CDR2 ANQGSEA. Trimming left V 0 bases short and J 5 bases short, with 13 bases between. The CDR3 loop spans 14 amino acids. The data are from a study of blood T cell repertoires in COVID-19. The specimen was PBMCs or T cells enriched from blood (not recorded which). This receptor was taken from a man aged 50-59 years who had recovered from COVID-19. The chain employs TRBV29-1 and TRBJ1-2, with D possibly TRBD1 on 5 matching bases. The CDR3 here is CSVEDARVGYGYTF. The DNA for the CDR3 is TGCAGCGTTGAAGACGCCAGGGTTGGGTATGGCTACACCTTC. Full variable domain (rest looked up from reference TRBV29-1 and TRBJ1-2): SAVISQKPSRDICQRGTSLTIQCQVDSQVTMMFWYRQQPGQSLTLIATANQGSEATYESGFVIDKFPISRPNLTFSTLTVSNMSPEDSSIYLCSVEDARVGYGYTFGSGTRLTVV.